One and the same sample provided the 12 T cell receptor beta chains below, sequenced in a study of blood T cell repertoires in COVID-19. TCRdb keeps only in-frame clones here, not all; method: immunoSEQ multiplex PCR. The sample contains roughly 97,000 clones, approximately 85% of which appear only once. The sample taken for sequencing was peripheral blood. These receptors all come from a man aged 55 to 70 with acute or convalescent COVID-19.

V gene TRBV5-1 combines with J gene TRBJ2-5, with D perhaps TRBD2 (7 bases). Trimming took off 0 bases at V and 5 bases at J, with 14 bases between the two ends. Germline V gives CDR1 SGHRS, CDR2 YFSETQ. This CDR3 contains 15 residues. The CDR3 sequence: CASSLEGGAVETQYF. The CDR3 DNA follows: TGCGCCAGCAGCTTGGAGGGGGGGGCCGTGGAGACCCAGTACTTC.

CDR3 nucleotide sequence: TGTGCCAGCAGCTTGGCACTAGCGGGAGCGCGGGAGACCCAGTACTTC. Residues: CASSLALAGARETQYF. V gene TRBV7-9 combines with J gene TRBJ2-5, with TRBD2 matching over 11 bases. Looked up from germline, CDR1 is SEHNR and CDR2 is FQNEAQ (reference sequence). The CDR3 is made up of 16 amino acids. V shed 3 bases, J shed 5 bases, and the junction held 8 bases outside the gene matches.

The table lists this clone with a count of one. This chain joins TRBV11-3 and TRBJ2-1, with a possible D match to TRBD2 (6 bases). The V gene lost 5 bases and the J gene lost 4 bases, with 21 bases spanning the gap. Germline values: CDR1 SGHNT, CDR2 YENEEA. CDR3 length: 17 amino acids. The CDR3 nucleotides read TGTGCCAGCAGCCTCGGAGGAGGGATTCAACTTTACAATGAGCAGTTCTTC. Its protein product is CASSLGGGIQLYNEQFF.

The J gene is TRBJ2-5, the V gene TRBV5-4, with D maybe TRBD1 (5 bases). The CDR3 spans 14 residues. The germline V and J ends were trimmed by 1 base and 2 bases, with 9 bases remaining between them. The germline gives CDR1 SGHNT, CDR2 YYREEE (reference sequence). The DNA for the CDR3 is TGTGCCAGCAGCTTGAACACAGGACAAGAGACCCAGTACTTC. The encoded protein is CASSLNTGQETQYF. The whole variable domain, filled in from reference TRBV5-4 and TRBJ2-5, reads ETGVTQSPTHLIKTRGQQVTLRCSSQSGHNTVSWYQQALGQGPQFIFQYYREEENGRGNFPPRFSGLQFPNYSSELNVNALELDDSALYLCASSLNTGQETQYFGPGTRLLVL.

V is TRBV29-1 and J is TRBJ1-1; 9 bases are a match to TRBD1. The V gene end was trimmed by 4 bases and the J gene end by 0 bases; junction bases not matched to a gene: 3. This CDR3 region has 14 residues. Looked up from germline, CDR1 is SQVTM and CDR2 is ANQGSEA. CDR3 sequence: CSVGQGGMNTEAFF. CDR3 nucleotides: TGCAGCGTTGGACAGGGGGGCATGAACACTGAAGCTTTCTTT. Full variable domain (remainder filled in from reference TRBV29-1 and TRBJ1-1): SAVISQKPSRDICQRGTSLTIQCQVDSQVTMMFWYRQQPGQSLTLIATANQGSEATYESGFVIDKFPISRPNLTFSTLTVSNMSPEDSSIYLCSVGQGGMNTEAFFGQGTRLTVV.

The V gene is TRBV23-1, the J gene TRBJ2-5, with a weak D call TRBD1 (5 bases). TRBV23-1 is labeled an ORF, and its function is uncertain. CDR3 length: 15 amino acids. The ends were cut back, 0 bases at V and 3 bases at J, with 11 bases in the middle. The CDR3 bases are TGCGCCAGCAGTCAATCTGTCGACAGAAAAGAGACCCAGTACTTC. Amino acids: CASSQSVDRKETQYF.

This chain uses TRBV5-5 with TRBJ1-5; 7 nucleotides line up with TRBD1. The CDR3 is 16 amino acids. With 2 bases clipped from V and 1 base from J, the junction kept 6 bases outside the gene matches. The V gene's germline CDR1 is SGHKS and CDR2 YYEKEE (reference sequence). The CDR3 loop reads CASSFRQGQSNQPQHF. The CDR3 region has the DNA TGTGCCAGCAGCTTCAGACAGGGACAGAGCAATCAGCCCCAGCATTTT.

The rearrangement uses TRBV9 and TRBJ2-6; possibly TRBD1 for D (5 bases). Trimming removed 3 bases at V and 0 bases at J, with 7 bases between. The CDR3 is 15 amino acids. Germline values: CDR1 SGDLS, CDR2 YYNGEE. The CDR3 DNA follows: TGTGCCAGCAGCGCGACAGTCTCTGGGGCCAACGTCCTGACTTTC. This codes for CASSATVSGANVLTF.

The rearrangement uses TRBV6-4 and TRBJ2-1, with a possible D match to TRBD2 (5 bases). The CDR3 is 13 amino acids. Germline V gene data show CDR1 as MRHNA and CDR2 as SNTAGT. V lost 3 bases and J 4 bases, leaving 7 bases between the germline ends. The CDR3 loop is CASSEDSYNEQFF. DNA of the CDR3: TGTGCCAGCAGTGAGGACTCGTACAATGAGCAGTTCTTC.

There are a few counts of this clone. This rearrangement joins TRBV27 to TRBJ1-1; D is possibly TRBD1 (6 bases). Trimming took off 2 bases at V and 2 bases at J, with 21 bases between the two ends. CDR1 MNHEY and CDR2 SMNVEV come from the germline V gene (reference sequence). CDR3 length: 18 amino acids. Written as DNA, the CDR3 is TGTGCCAGCAGTTTAACACCTTTCGTGGACAGCTTCAACACTGAAGCTTTCTTT. Encoded protein: CASSLTPFVDSFNTEAFF.

The CDR3 region is CASTVAGETQYF. Here the CDR3 DNA reads TGCGCCAGCACCGTCGCCGGAGAGACCCAGTACTTC. The chain recombines TRBV10-2 with TRBJ2-5; D unclear. Per the germline V gene, CDR1 is WSHSY and CDR2 is SAAADI. Between the trimmed V and J ends, which lost 7 bases and 4 bases, there was a span of 10 bases. This CDR3 is built from 12 residues.

V usage is TRBV7-3 and J usage is TRBJ1-5; D may be TRBD1 (6 bases). Trimming removed 7 bases at V and 4 bases at J, with 17 bases between. The CDR3 runs 15 residues. CDR1 and CDR2 (germline): SGHTA, FQGTGA. The CDR3 loop is CASTLAGTLNQPQHF. CDR3 coding DNA: TGTGCCAGCACCCTAGCCGGGACACTGAATCAGCCCCAGCATTTT.